Each of the 17 T cell receptor beta chains below was sequenced from the same sample in a study of Tregs in tolerant kidney transplant recipients. The nonmyeloablative bone marrow transplants came from related graft donors, with transient mixed chimerism. Sequenced by immunoSEQ multiplex PCR; TCRdb stores in-frame clones only, minus some. The repertoire includes tens of thousands of clones, over 85% of them detected once, and 1.5% to 2% sits in the top ten. The sequences come from CD4+ T cells from blood (PBMCs), collected 12 months after the transplant. These receptors all come from a human patient who received a combined kidney and bone marrow transplant. Some T cells may be the graft donor's.

The V and J genes are TRBV7-2 and TRBJ2-7; 8 bases map to TRBD2. V shed 2 bases and J 5 bases; nucleotides not matched to a gene: 5. Germline loops: CDR1 SGHTA, CDR2 FQGNSA. The CDR3 spans 14 residues. The DNA for the CDR3 is TGTGCCAGCAGCTTAACTAGCGGTTTCGACGAGCAGTACTTC. Its protein is CASSLTSGFDEQYF.

The rearrangement uses TRBV6-5 and TRBJ1-3, with TRBD1 identical over 8 bases. Germline V gene lookup returns CDR1 MNHEY and CDR2 SVGAGI. This CDR3 is 16 amino acids long. V lost 4 bases and J lost 0; bases outside the gene matches: 5. The CDR3 region is CASSLRTGISGNTIYF. The CDR3 nucleotides are TGTGCCAGCAGTTTACGGACAGGGATCTCTGGAAACACCATATATTTT.

Concerning this clone itself: One end of the junction is discordant with germline, which a read error may explain. The gene calls are TRBV6-1 and TRBJ1-2; 10 bases fit TRBD1. CDR3 size: 14 residues. Germline V gene sequence: CDR1 MNHNS, CDR2 SASEGT. The CDR3 bases are TGTGCCAGCAGTGAAAGTTGGGACAGGGGAGCCGCAGACTTC. This codes for CASSESWDRGAADF.

The chain employs TRBV4-1 and TRBJ2-6; D gene unclear. With 4 bases removed from V and 4 bases from J, the gap between germline ends came to 11 bases. The CDR3 consists of 15 residues. CDR1 is MGHRA and CDR2 is YSYEKL in the germline V gene. CDR3 sequence (DNA): TGCGCCAGCAGCCCAATCCTATTAGGGGCCAACGTCCTGACTTTC. Amino acids: CASSPILLGANVLTF.

This sequence joins TRBV5-5 and TRBJ1-3; 7 nucleotides agree with TRBD1. This CDR3 spans 17 amino acids. V shed 0 bases and J 0 bases; nucleotides not matched to a gene: 6. Germline V CDR1 and CDR2: SGHKS, YYEKEE (reference sequence). In nucleotides, the CDR3 is TGTGCCAGCAGCTTGGCTCCGGGACAGCTCTCTGGAAACACCATATATTTT. Encoded protein: CASSLAPGQLSGNTIYF.

The J gene is TRBJ2-5, the V gene TRBV5-6; tentative D call: TRBD1 (6 bases). V lost 3 bases and J 5 bases, leaving 11 bases between the germline ends. The V gene's germline CDR1 is SGHDT and CDR2 YYEEEE. CDR3 length equals 13 residues. The CDR3 loop is CASSWARGETQYF. The CDR3, as DNA: TGTGCCAGCAGCTGGGCGAGGGGGGAGACCCAGTACTTC.

The rearrangement joins TRBV7-3 to TRBJ2-1, with D maybe TRBD1 (5 bases). Deletions cut 5 bases from V and 6 bases from J, with 17 bases between. The germline gives CDR1 SGHTA, CDR2 FQGTGA. The CDR3 runs to 15 residues. The CDR3 sequence: CASSLTWTLPNEQFF. The CDR3 region has the DNA TGTGCCAGCAGCCTTACTTGGACACTACCCAATGAGCAGTTCTTC.

The chain is built from TRBV9 and TRBJ1-1; 7 bases fit TRBD1. Per the germline V gene, CDR1 is SGDLS and CDR2 is YYNGEE. The CDR3 runs 13 residues. V was clipped by 6 bases and J by 2 bases; unmatched bases: 4. The DNA for the CDR3 is TGTGCCAGCAACCGACAGGGAAACACTGAAGCTTTCTTT. It is translated as CASNRQGNTEAFF.

The CDR3 region has the DNA TGTGCCAGCTCACGAACGATGGCGCCGAGAGGCGATGAGCAGTTCTTC. Residues: CASSRTMAPRGDEQFF. V is TRBV18 and J is TRBJ2-1; no reliable D call. This CDR3 is built from 16 residues. Germline V CDR1 and CDR2: KGHSH, LQKENI. V dropped 4 bases and J dropped 8 bases, with 21 bases sitting between them.

The chain couples TRBV25-1 to TRBJ2-7; 8 bases are shared with TRBD1. The CDR3 extends over 16 amino acids. Germline V gives CDR1 MGHDK, CDR2 SYGVNS. V lost 0 bases, J lost 0 bases, and 4 bases stayed unmatched. In nucleotides, the CDR3 is TGTGCCAGCAGTGAATATAGACAGGGGAGCTCCTACGAGCAGTACTTC. It encodes CASSEYRQGSSYEQYF.

The gene calls are TRBV19 and TRBJ1-6; D call uncertain. From germline, CDR1 is LNHDA and CDR2 SQIVND (reference sequence). The V end was cut by 6 bases, the J end by 9 bases, with 12 bases between. The CDR3 spans 13 residues. The CDR3 is CASRPFWSSPLHF. DNA for the CDR3: TGTGCCAGTAGACCGTTTTGGAGTTCACCCCTCCACTTT.

This chain links TRBV5-1 with TRBJ1-1, with a tentative D call TRBD1 (5 bases). This CDR3 contains 16 residues. Germline V lookup: CDR1 SGHRS, CDR2 YFSETQ. Trimming stripped 1 base from V and 11 bases from J, with 24 bases between. For the CDR3, the DNA is TGCGCCAGCAGCTTGATTGTTGCGGGGGGAAGCGAGGGGGCTTTCTTT. This encodes CASSLIVAGGSEGAFF.

In this sample, this clone turned up once. The V call is TRBV7-8, the J call TRBJ2-7, with TRBD1 identical over 7 bases. From germline, CDR1 is SGHVS and CDR2 FQNEAQ. There are 16 residues in the CDR3. J lost 0 bases, V lost 3 bases, and 8 bases had no gene match. CDR3 loop: CASSFRQGYSSYEQYF. Written as DNA, the CDR3 is TGTGCCAGCAGCTTCCGACAGGGCTACAGCTCCTACGAGCAGTACTTC.

This clone has only one observation. CDR3 protein: CASSFPGTDTQYF. CDR3 nucleotides: TGCGCCAGCAGCTTCCCCGGCACAGATACGCAGTATTTT. The chain couples TRBV5-1 to TRBJ2-3; D is undetermined. The germline V gene encodes CDR1 SGHRS and CDR2 YFSETQ. V dropped 2 bases and J dropped 1 base, with 5 bases sitting between them. CDR3 length: 13 residues.

This chain links TRBV11-3 with TRBJ2-7, with TRBD1 matching over 9 bases. The trim removed 0 bases at V and 5 bases at J, leaving 11 bases unmatched. The CDR3 extends over 17 amino acids. Germline values: CDR1 SGHNT, CDR2 YENEEA. The CDR3 DNA reads TGTGCCAGCAGCTTAGAGGGGACAGGGACCAAGGAGGACGAGCAGTACTTC. Its translation is CASSLEGTGTKEDEQYF.

The chain recombines TRBV19 with TRBJ2-6; TRBD1 matches 7 bases. Looked up from germline, CDR1 is LNHDA and CDR2 is SQIVND (reference sequence). The CDR3 extends over 18 amino acids. The junction had 10 bases not matched to a gene; V was cut back by 3 bases and J by 2 bases. CDR3 amino acids: CASSIFGTVHPGANVLTF. The CDR3 DNA follows: TGTGCCAGTAGTATTTTTGGGACAGTTCACCCTGGGGCCAACGTCCTGACTTTC.

The chain uses TRBV7-9 and TRBJ2-6; 8 bases align to TRBD1. The CDR3 is 18 residues long. Germline CDR1 is SEHNR and CDR2 is FQNEAQ (reference sequence). The trim removed 3 bases at V and 3 bases at J, leaving 10 bases unmatched. The CDR3 reads CASSLGTGPLGGANVLTF. The CDR3 bases are TGTGCCAGCAGCTTGGGGACAGGTCCCTTAGGTGGGGCCAACGTCCTGACTTTC.